The clone carrying this T cell receptor beta chain appeared many times. This sample is drawn from a study of Graves' ophthalmopathy and Graves' hyperthyroidism. RNA transcripts yielded amplified TCR beta CDR3 regions. HTBI primers served in a first-round RT-PCR, which a second-round multiplex PCR followed. TCRdb reprocessed the multiplex PCR reads with MiXCR, giving one entry per CDR3 protein. The table includes about 500,000 distinct CDR3 sequences, less than 40% detected once. The CDR3 is 14 amino acids. V shed 2 bases and J shed 0 bases, with 7 bases lying between them. Germline lookup yields CDR1 SGHAT and CDR2 FQNNGV.

The chain employs TRBV11-2 and TRBJ1-1, with D possibly matching TRBD1 (5 bases). This TCR was recovered from an adult man with Graves' hyperthyroidism. Specimen: peripheral blood or thyroid tissue (not recorded which). The CDR3: CASSLQGVNTEAFF. CDR3 DNA: TGTGCCAGCAGCTTACAGGGCGTGAACACTGAAGCTTTCTTT.